A selection of T cell receptor beta chains follows, all from one sample in a study of tumor-infiltrating lymphocytes in primary liver carcinoma. TCRdb processed the multiplex PCR reads anew with MiXCR; each CDR3 protein has one entry. The sample consists of roughly 200,000 distinct CDR3 sequences, 70% to 90% of them appearing once. The sample was tumor tissue from primary liver carcinoma. These receptors were taken from a man aged 35 to 55 with primary liver carcinoma and hepatitis B virus infection. Both conserved end residues are part of each CDR3. D genes are given only for firm matches. Rows give clone size only sometimes, using once, few, many, or a class for an expanded clone.

j_call | v_call | clone_size | cdr3_length | d_call | cdr3_nt | cdr3_aa
TRBJ2-2 | TRBV11-1 | . | 13 | . | TGTGCCAGCAGCATTTGGGAGACCGGGGACCTGTTTTTT | CASSIWETGDLFF
TRBJ2-1 | TRBV10-3 | . | 16 | . | TGTGCCAGCTCCCAAACTAGCAGGAGGCCCTACAACGAGCAGTTCTTC | CASSQTSRRPYNEQFF
TRBJ2-1 | TRBV5-6 | many | 16 | . | TGTGCCAGCAGCTTGGGGGGTATAAGCTGGGGCATTGAGCAGTTCTTC | CASSLGGISWGIEQFF
TRBJ2-4 | TRBV6-6 | . | 16 | TRBD1 | TGTGCCAGCAGCTTGGGGACAGGAGGATCCAAAAACACTCAGTATTTC | CASSLGTGGSKNTQYF
TRBJ2-3 | TRBV29-1 | . | 14 | . | TGCAGCGTTTCCGAGGCAGGAGCGTCAGATACGCAGTATTTT | CSVSEAGASDTQYF
TRBJ2-1 | TRBV18 | . | 14 | . | TGTGCCAACTCACCTTCGATGGGGTACAATGGGCAGTTCTTC | CANSPSMGYNGQFF
TRBJ2-4 | TRBV29-1 | . | 15 | . | TGCAGCGATGAAGATGCCAGGGCGTCCAAAAACATTCAGTACTTC | CSDEDARASKNIQYF
TRBJ2-5 | TRBV28 | . | 14 | . | TGTGTCAGCAGTGGGGAGCACCTCAGGCAGACCCAGTACTTC | CVSSGEHLRQTQYF
TRBJ2-1 | TRBV6-1 | once | 15 | TRBD2 | TGTGCCAGCAGGACTAGCGACATCATTAACCATGAGCAGTTCTTC | CASRTSDIINHEQFF
TRBJ2-1 | TRBV10-3 | . | 14 | . | TGTGCCATCAGTGAGGCTAGCAAGGTCATTGAGCAGTTCTTC | CAISEASKVIEQFF
TRBJ1-4 | TRBV6-5 | . | 16 | . | TGTGCCAGGAGTTACTCGTCCGGGACGTCAGATGAAAAACTGTTTTTT | CARSYSSGTSDEKLFF
TRBJ1-1 | TRBV7-9 | . | 14 | . | TGTGCCAGCAGCTTATCGGGGGGAAACACTGAAGCTTACTTT | CASSLSGGNTEAYF
TRBJ2-1 | TRBV11-2 | . | 17 | . | TGTGCCAGCAGCTTAGATAACAGGGCGAGCTCCTATAATGAGCAGATCTTC | CASSLDNRASSYNEQIF
TRBJ1-2 | TRBV28 | few | 14 | TRBD1 | TGTGCCAGCAGTTTAATGAAGACAGGGTATGGCTACACCTTC | CASSLMKTGYGYTF
TRBJ2-2 | TRBV5-4 | many | 17 | . | TGTGCCAGCAGCTTGGCAGGGCGGGACAAATTGACCGGGGAGCTGTTTTTT | CASSLAGRDKLTGELFF
TRBJ2-3 | TRBV11-1 | . | 19 | . | TGTGCCAGCAGCTCTGGGGGAAGCTCTGTTGGAGCCTGCACAGATACACCGTATTTT | CASSSGGSSVGACTDTPYF
TRBJ2-7 | TRBV5-6 | . | 13 | . | TGCGCCAGCAGCTTCCAGGGGTTGAACGATCAGTACTTC | CASSFQGLNDQYF
TRBJ2-7 | TRBV2 | few | 13 | TRBD1 | TGTGCCAGCAGTGGGGACAGGTTGTACGAGCAGTACTTC | CASSGDRLYEQYF
TRBJ2-2 | TRBV7-2 | . | 16 | TRBD2 | TGTGCCAGCAGCTTATTAGCGGGAGTCCGCACCGGGGAGCTGTTTTTT | CASSLLAGVRTGELFF
TRBJ2-1 | TRBV14 | . | 16 | . | TGTGCTAGCAGTGCCGTAACGAGATGGGTAAAAAATGAACAGTTCTTC | CASSAVTRWVKNEQFF
TRBJ2-1 | TRBV11-3 | . | 14 | . | TGTCCCAGTAGTTTAGGCGTCTCGAACAATGAGCAATTCTTC | CPSSLGVSNNEQFF
TRBJ2-3 | TRBV7-2 | few | 16 | TRBD2 | TGTGCCAGCAGCTTACGACTAGCGGCCTTGACAGATACGCAGTATTTT | CASSLRLAALTDTQYF
TRBJ1-1 | TRBV15 | . | 14 | . | TGTGCCACCAGCGAACCGGGTATGAACACTGAAGCATTCTTT | CATSEPGMNTEAFF
TRBJ2-7 | TRBV29-1 | . | 15 | . | TGCAGTGTTGAGGATCCAGAAGGGAGCTCCTACGAGCAGTACTTC | CSVEDPEGSSYEQYF
TRBJ2-7 | TRBV12-3/TRBV12-4 | . | 13 | TRBD1 | TGTGTCAGCATGAGGACAGGGGTCTACGAGCAGTACTTC | CVSMRTGVYEQYF
TRBJ2-7 | TRBV6-2/TRBV6-3 | . | 14 | TRBD1 | TGTGCCAGCAGCCTCCGGGACAGGGTCCAAGAGCAGTATTTC | CASSLRDRVQEQYF
TRBJ2-5 | TRBV29-1 | . | 12 | . | TGCAGCGTTCTAACAGGGATGAAGACCCAGTACTTC | CSVLTGMKTQYF
TRBJ2-1 | TRBV11-1 | . | 12 | . | TGTGCCGGCAGCGAGGTAGTGTGTAGGCAGTTCTTC | CAGSEVVCRQFF
TRBJ2-1 | TRBV5-5 | . | 17 | TRBD2 | TGTGCCAGCAGCCGGCCTCTAGGCCTAGCGGGAGAAAATGAGCAATTCTTC | CASSRPLGLAGENEQFF